Listed below are T cell receptor beta chains from one sample, sequenced in a study of T cells in Graves' hyperthyroidism and ophthalmopathy. Using its own MiXCR run on the multiplex PCR reads, TCRdb lists one record per CDR3 protein. Of roughly 420,000 distinct CDR3 sequences listed, roughly an eighth were seen once; the top ten hold 5.3%. The source material was blood. These receptors were collected from a woman aged 18-29 years with Graves' hyperthyroidism. Both conserved end residues are part of each CDR3. The D gene is left open where the match is weak. Clone size is not always given. Where it is, it says once, few, many or a class for expanded clones.

clone size: many
V gene: TRBV11-2
D gene: -
J gene: TRBJ2-2
CDR3 protein: CASSLIGMDTGELFF
CDR3 DNA: TGTGCCAGCAGCTTAATTGGGATGGACACCGGGGAGCTGTTTTTT

clone size: -
V gene: TRBV12-5
D gene: -
J gene: TRBJ2-6
CDR3 protein: CASGLVQEAGANVLTF
CDR3 DNA: TGTGCTAGTGGTTTGGTCCAGGAGGCAGGGGCCAACGTCCTGACTTTC

clone size: -
V gene: TRBV7-2
D gene: TRBD1
J gene: TRBJ2-2
CDR3 protein: CASSLGGTGFSTGELFF
CDR3 DNA: TGTGCCAGCAGCTTAGGAGGGACAGGGTTTTCTACCGGGGAGCTGTTTTTT

clone size: many
V gene: TRBV14
D gene: -
J gene: TRBJ2-7
CDR3 protein: CASSQQVTYEQYF
CDR3 DNA: TGTGCCAGCAGCCAGCAGGTGACCTACGAGCAGTACTTC

clone size: many
V gene: TRBV20-1
D gene: -
J gene: TRBJ2-3
CDR3 protein: CSAGSGDTQYF
CDR3 DNA: TGCAGTGCCGGATCTGGAGATACGCAGTATTTT

clone size: few
V gene: TRBV18
D gene: TRBD2
J gene: TRBJ2-1
CDR3 protein: CASSPYRSSGRFSYNEQFF
CDR3 DNA: TGTGCCAGCTCACCATATCGGTCTAGCGGGAGGTTCTCCTACAATGAGCAGTTCTTC

clone size: many
V gene: TRBV6-1
D gene: -
J gene: TRBJ2-4
CDR3 protein: CASSSNREAKNIQYF
CDR3 DNA: TGTGCCAGCAGTTCCAACAGGGAGGCCAAAAACATTCAGTACTTC

clone size: few
V gene: TRBV19
D gene: TRBD2
J gene: TRBJ2-1
CDR3 protein: CASSPYSSSYSGRAAEQFF
CDR3 DNA: TGTGCCAGTAGCCCCTACTCTAGCTCCTATAGCGGGAGAGCAGCTGAGCAGTTCTTC

clone size: many
V gene: TRBV9
D gene: TRBD2
J gene: TRBJ2-1
CDR3 protein: CASSVDQTSGNEQFF
CDR3 DNA: TGTGCCAGCAGCGTAGATCAAACTAGCGGTAATGAGCAGTTCTTC

clone size: many
V gene: TRBV6-5
D gene: -
J gene: TRBJ1-1
CDR3 protein: CASSYSFRAQNAEAFF
CDR3 DNA: TGTGCCAGCAGTTACTCGTTCCGGGCACAAAACGCTGAAGCTTTCTTT

clone size: many
V gene: TRBV20-1
D gene: TRBD1
J gene: TRBJ2-1
CDR3 protein: CSAREGGPGDEQFF
CDR3 DNA: TGCAGTGCTAGAGAAGGGGGCCCCGGCGATGAGCAGTTCTTC

clone size: few
V gene: TRBV30
D gene: -
J gene: TRBJ1-3
CDR3 protein: CAWTGSGNTIYF
CDR3 DNA: TGTGCCTGGACAGGGTCTGGAAACACCATATATTTT

clone size: many
V gene: TRBV28
D gene: -
J gene: TRBJ1-2
CDR3 protein: CASSFPVGAGYGYTF
CDR3 DNA: TGTGCCAGCAGTTTTCCCGTTGGGGCTGGCTATGGCTACACCTTC

clone size: -
V gene: TRBV13
D gene: TRBD2
J gene: TRBJ2-1
CDR3 protein: CASSGPSREAGVYNEQFF
CDR3 DNA: TGTGCCAGCAGCGGCCCCTCCCGAGAAGCGGGAGTCTACAATGAGCAGTTCTTC

clone size: many
V gene: TRBV20-1
D gene: TRBD2
J gene: TRBJ2-3
CDR3 protein: CSASAGLAGGYTDTQYF
CDR3 DNA: TGCAGTGCTAGTGCAGGTTTGGCGGGAGGGTACACAGATACGCAGTATTTT

clone size: few
V gene: TRBV6-5
D gene: -
J gene: TRBJ2-4
CDR3 protein: CASSNRNIQYF
CDR3 DNA: TGTGCCAGCAGTAACAGGAACATTCAGTACTTC

clone size: -
V gene: TRBV5-1
D gene: TRBD2
J gene: TRBJ2-5
CDR3 protein: CASSPPQREQRRETQYF
CDR3 DNA: TGCGCCAGCAGCCCGCCCCAGCGGGAGCAACGTCGGGAGACCCAGTACTTC

clone size: many
V gene: TRBV7-3
D gene: TRBD2
J gene: TRBJ2-2
CDR3 protein: CASRASGTSGELFF
CDR3 DNA: TGTGCCAGCAGGGCTAGCGGGACTTCTGGGGAGCTGTTTTTT

clone size: many
V gene: TRBV20-1
D gene: -
J gene: TRBJ2-7
CDR3 protein: CSARDRGHSYEQYF
CDR3 DNA: TGCAGTGCTAGAGATCGGGGACACTCCTACGAGCAGTACTTC

clone size: many
V gene: TRBV30
D gene: TRBD1
J gene: TRBJ2-1
CDR3 protein: CACHSTGHNEQFF
CDR3 DNA: TGTGCCTGCCATTCGACAGGGCACAATGAGCAGTTCTTC

clone size: many
V gene: TRBV11-2
D gene: -
J gene: TRBJ2-3
CDR3 protein: CASSNSGSFTDTQYF
CDR3 DNA: TGTGCCAGCAGCAATAGCGGAAGTTTCACAGATACGCAGTATTTT

clone size: -
V gene: TRBV6-1
D gene: -
J gene: TRBJ2-7
CDR3 protein: CASSQKGEQYF
CDR3 DNA: TGTGCCAGCAGCCAAAAGGGGGAGCAGTACTTC

clone size: many
V gene: TRBV6-6
D gene: TRBD1
J gene: TRBJ1-2
CDR3 protein: CASSSPSDRVNGYTF
CDR3 DNA: TGTGCCAGCAGTTCTCCCTCGGACAGGGTTAATGGCTACACCTTC

clone size: many
V gene: TRBV7-2
D gene: TRBD2
J gene: TRBJ2-1
CDR3 protein: CASRKFGGGSYNEQFF
CDR3 DNA: TGTGCCAGCAGAAAATTCGGCGGGGGCTCCTACAATGAGCAGTTCTTC

clone size: many
V gene: TRBV20-1
D gene: -
J gene: TRBJ2-4
CDR3 protein: CSARSGNIQYF
CDR3 DNA: TGCAGTGCTAGGTCGGGGAACATTCAGTACTTC

clone size: -
V gene: TRBV14
D gene: -
J gene: TRBJ1-1
CDR3 protein: CASSQGTGIHTEAFF
CDR3 DNA: TGTGCCAGCAGCCAAGGAACAGGGATACACACTGAAGCTTTCTTT

clone size: -
V gene: TRBV5-1
D gene: TRBD1
J gene: TRBJ1-4
CDR3 protein: CASPYSRDSLNEKLFF
CDR3 DNA: TGCGCCAGCCCTTACAGTCGGGACAGCCTTAATGAAAAACTGTTTTTT

clone size: many
V gene: TRBV6-5
D gene: -
J gene: TRBJ1-1
CDR3 protein: CASSYQGHLTVNTEAFF
CDR3 DNA: TGTGCCAGCAGTTACCAGGGACACCTTACAGTGAACACTGAAGCTTTCTTT

clone size: -
V gene: TRBV15
D gene: -
J gene: TRBJ1-1
CDR3 protein: CATSRFLTEAFF
CDR3 DNA: TGTGCCACCAGCAGGTTCCTCACTGAAGCTTTCTTT

clone size: few
V gene: TRBV29-1
D gene: -
J gene: TRBJ1-1
CDR3 protein: CSVEDDLLDTEAFF
CDR3 DNA: TGCAGCGTTGAAGATGACCTATTGGACACTGAAGCTTTCTTT

clone size: many
V gene: TRBV11-2
D gene: TRBD2
J gene: TRBJ2-1
CDR3 protein: CASSPRTSGDLNNEQFF
CDR3 DNA: TGTGCCAGCAGCCCAAGGACTAGCGGGGACCTAAACAATGAGCAGTTCTTC

clone size: many
V gene: TRBV6-2/TRBV6-3
D gene: TRBD2
J gene: TRBJ2-3
CDR3 protein: CASNKSGRGTDTQYF
CDR3 DNA: TGTGCCAGCAACAAGAGCGGGAGGGGCACAGATACGCAGTATTTT

clone size: -
V gene: TRBV12-3/TRBV12-4
D gene: TRBD1
J gene: TRBJ1-6
CDR3 protein: CASSPEGASPLHF
CDR3 DNA: TGTGCCAGCAGCCCAGAGGGGGCTTCACCCCTCCACTTT

clone size: many
V gene: TRBV30
D gene: TRBD1
J gene: TRBJ2-3
CDR3 protein: CACGTGGPDTQYF
CDR3 DNA: TGTGCCTGCGGGACAGGGGGCCCAGATACGCAGTATTTT

clone size: many
V gene: TRBV27
D gene: -
J gene: TRBJ2-3
CDR3 protein: CASSLAQSTDTQYF
CDR3 DNA: TGTGCCAGCAGTTTGGCGCAGTCCACAGATACGCAGTATTTT

clone size: many
V gene: TRBV6-1
D gene: -
J gene: TRBJ1-4
CDR3 protein: CASSSWPLGEATNEKLFF
CDR3 DNA: TGTGCCAGCAGTTCTTGGCCGTTAGGCGAAGCAACTAATGAAAAACTGTTTTTT

clone size: many
V gene: TRBV7-9
D gene: TRBD2
J gene: TRBJ2-7
CDR3 protein: CASSRGLAGSYEQYF
CDR3 DNA: TGTGCCAGCAGCCGGGGACTAGCGGGATCCTACGAGCAGTACTTC

clone size: few
V gene: TRBV9
D gene: TRBD2
J gene: TRBJ2-1
CDR3 protein: CASSMRLAEYNEQFF
CDR3 DNA: TGTGCCAGCAGCATGCGACTAGCGGAATACAATGAGCAGTTCTTC

clone size: many
V gene: TRBV3-1
D gene: -
J gene: TRBJ1-1
CDR3 protein: CASSLRSGAGGTEAFF
CDR3 DNA: TGTGCCAGCAGCCTACGATCGGGGGCCGGGGGCACTGAAGCTTTCTTT

clone size: few
V gene: TRBV5-6
D gene: -
J gene: TRBJ1-6
CDR3 protein: CASSLVGNSPLHF
CDR3 DNA: TGTGCCAGCAGCTTGGTCGGGAATTCACCCCTCCACTTT

clone size: many
V gene: TRBV12-3/TRBV12-4
D gene: TRBD1
J gene: TRBJ1-5
CDR3 protein: CASSVQGVNQPQHF
CDR3 DNA: TGTGCCAGCAGCGTACAGGGGGTCAATCAGCCCCAGCATTTT

clone size: many
V gene: TRBV28
D gene: TRBD1
J gene: TRBJ2-5
CDR3 protein: CASRNFRQGRSETQYF
CDR3 DNA: TGTGCCAGCAGAAATTTCCGACAGGGCAGGAGTGAGACCCAGTACTTC

clone size: few
V gene: TRBV5-4
D gene: TRBD2
J gene: TRBJ2-7
CDR3 protein: CASSVSGRADHEQYF
CDR3 DNA: TGTGCCAGCAGCGTAAGCGGGAGGGCCGACCACGAGCAGTACTTC

clone size: -
V gene: TRBV13
D gene: TRBD1
J gene: TRBJ2-3
CDR3 protein: CASSSRDRVTTDTQYF
CDR3 DNA: TGTGCCAGCAGCTCTCGGGACAGGGTAACAACAGATACGCAGTATTTT

clone size: many
V gene: TRBV5-1
D gene: -
J gene: TRBJ2-7
CDR3 protein: CASSKWPGADEQYF
CDR3 DNA: TGCGCCAGCAGCAAATGGCCCGGGGCGGACGAGCAGTACTTC

clone size: -
V gene: TRBV27
D gene: TRBD2
J gene: TRBJ2-1
CDR3 protein: CASSSERESVNEQFF
CDR3 DNA: TGTGCCAGCAGTTCCGAGCGGGAGTCGGTTAATGAGCAGTTCTTC

clone size: -
V gene: TRBV2
D gene: -
J gene: TRBJ2-1
CDR3 protein: CASSEDPGLYNEQFF
CDR3 DNA: TGTGCCAGCAGTGAAGATCCGGGACTTTACAATGAGCAGTTCTTC

clone size: few
V gene: TRBV20-1
D gene: TRBD2
J gene: TRBJ2-1
CDR3 protein: CSARGYLSSGSNEQFF
CDR3 DNA: TGCAGTGCTAGAGGTTATCTGTCTAGCGGGAGCAATGAGCAGTTCTTC

clone size: few
V gene: TRBV7-3
D gene: TRBD2
J gene: TRBJ2-1
CDR3 protein: CASSLFAAGTIDNGQFF
CDR3 DNA: TGTGCCAGCAGCTTATTCGCGGCTGGGACTATCGATAATGGGCAGTTCTTC

clone size: many
V gene: TRBV18
D gene: -
J gene: TRBJ1-1
CDR3 protein: CASSPPGGTMNTEAFF
CDR3 DNA: TGTGCCAGCTCACCACCCGGCGGAACCATGAACACTGAAGCTTTCTTT

clone size: few
V gene: TRBV5-1
D gene: TRBD2
J gene: TRBJ2-1
CDR3 protein: CASSLFSGRASEQFF
CDR3 DNA: TGCGCCAGCAGCTTGTTTAGCGGGAGGGCCAGTGAGCAGTTCTTC

clone size: many
V gene: TRBV12-3/TRBV12-4
D gene: -
J gene: TRBJ1-5
CDR3 protein: CASTGPPDNQPQHF
CDR3 DNA: TGTGCCAGCACCGGACCACCCGATAATCAGCCCCAGCATTTT

clone size: many
V gene: TRBV7-9
D gene: -
J gene: TRBJ2-7
CDR3 protein: CASSRERPPYEQYF
CDR3 DNA: TGTGCCAGCAGCCGGGAGCGGCCACCGTACGAGCAGTACTTC

clone size: -
V gene: TRBV28
D gene: -
J gene: TRBJ2-7
CDR3 protein: CASRRQNYEQYF
CDR3 DNA: TGTGCCAGCAGAAGACAGAACTACGAGCAGTACTTC